The 20 T cell receptor beta chains below come from one sample, sequenced in a study of blood T cell repertoires in COVID-19. TCRdb keeps only in-frame clones here, not all; method: immunoSEQ multiplex PCR. The sample records approximately 240,000 clones, 70% to 90% being singletons. Specimen: peripheral blood. Receptors originate from a woman aged 40 to 49 who had recovered from COVID-19.

The J gene is TRBJ1-5, the V gene TRBV19, with D possibly matching TRBD1 (6 bases). Germline V lookup: CDR1 LNHDA, CDR2 SQIVND (reference sequence). This CDR3 contains 15 residues. V was trimmed by 4 bases and J by 1 base, leaving 11 bases between them. The CDR3 region has the DNA TGTGCCAGTAGTACTACAACAGGGAGCAATCAGCCCCAGCATTTT. It yields the protein CASSTTTGSNQPQHF. The variable domain in full, with the rest retrieved from reference TRBV19 and TRBJ1-5, is DGGITQSPKYLFRKEGQNVTLSCEQNLNHDAMYWYRQDPGQGLRLIYYSQIVNDFQKGDIAEGYSVSREKKESFPLTVTSAQKNPTAFYLCASSTTTGSNQPQHFGDGTRLSIL.

J is TRBJ2-1 and V is TRBV4-1; TRBD2 aligns across 11 bases. V lost 4 bases and J lost 10; bases outside the gene matches: 21. CDR3 length equals 19 residues. CDR1 is MGHRA, CDR2 YSYEKL, per germline. The CDR3 reads CASSLRSGTSGPSVREQFF. As DNA, the CDR3 is TGCGCCAGCAGCCTTCGTTCCGGGACTAGCGGACCCTCCGTTAGGGAGCAGTTCTTC.

The sample holds one count of this clone. The chain recombines TRBV28 with TRBJ2-7; D gene uncertain. CDR1 and CDR2 from the germline V gene are MDHEN and SYDVKM. Trimming shortened V by 6 bases and J by 2 bases, and 8 bases separated the two germline ends. The CDR3 extends over 12 amino acids. CDR3 in DNA: TGTGCCAGCAGCCCGTCCGCCTACGAGCAGTACTTC. Amino acid sequence: CASSPSAYEQYF.

The J gene is TRBJ2-7, the V gene TRBV5-6; a possible D gene is TRBD2 (5 bases). Germline values: CDR1 SGHDT, CDR2 YYEEEE. V lost 4 bases, J lost 1 base, and 15 bases lay in between. The CDR3 is made up of 15 amino acids. This CDR3 is CASSRSGSGSYEQYF. DNA for the CDR3: TGTGCCAGCAGCCGAAGCGGTTCTGGTTCCTACGAGCAGTACTTC. The whole variable domain, remainder taken from reference TRBV5-6 and TRBJ2-7, is DAGVTQSPTHLIKTRGQQVTLRCSPKSGHDTVSWYQQALGQGPQFIFQYYEEEERQRGNFPDRFSGHQFPNYSSELNVNALLLGDSALYLCASSRSGSGSYEQYFGPGTRLTVT.

This CDR3 reads CASRDRPYEQYF. The CDR3 DNA follows: TGTGCCAGCCGGGACAGACCCTACGAGCAGTACTTC. The V gene is TRBV6-5, the J gene TRBJ2-7; 7 nucleotides match TRBD1. After removal of 8 bases from V and 2 bases from J, the junction contained 3 bases not matched to a gene. The CDR3 is 12 amino acids. Germline-derived CDR1 and CDR2 are MNHEY and SVGAGI.

The rearrangement uses TRBV19 and TRBJ2-1, with a tentative D call TRBD2 (6 bases). The CDR3 has 14 residues. V was shortened by 6 bases and J by 6 bases, with 15 bases between the two germline ends. Germline V gene sequence: CDR1 LNHDA, CDR2 SQIVND (reference sequence). The CDR3 loop reads CASRLVGGGNEQFF. The CDR3 DNA is TGTGCCAGTAGGTTGGTGGGAGGAGGCAATGAGCAGTTCTTC. The full variable domain, with the rest looked up from reference TRBV19 and TRBJ2-1, is DGGITQSPKYLFRKEGQNVTLSCEQNLNHDAMYWYRQDPGQGLRLIYYSQIVNDFQKGDIAEGYSVSREKKESFPLTVTSAQKNPTAFYLCASRLVGGGNEQFFGPGTRLTVL.

The rearrangement uses TRBV5-6 and TRBJ2-5; 7 bases agree with TRBD1. The CDR3 spans 14 residues. The V and J ends lost 3 bases and 5 bases, in that order; junction bases with no gene match: 7. Germline V gene sequence: CDR1 SGHDT, CDR2 YYEEEE. The CDR3 reads CASSSRQGRETQYF. CDR3 sequence (DNA): TGTGCCAGCAGCTCTCGACAGGGTAGGGAGACCCAGTACTTC.

This clone appeared once. At the DNA level, this CDR3 is encoded by other sequences in the same sample as well. This sequence joins TRBV24-1 and TRBJ1-1, with TRBD1 as a possible D gene (5 bases). With 2 bases removed from V and 1 base from J, the gap between germline ends came to 7 bases. The germline V gene encodes CDR1 KGHDR and CDR2 SFDVKD. This CDR3 has 14 amino acids. The CDR3 sequence is CATSDSGQNTEAFF. CDR3 nucleotide sequence: TGTGCCACCAGTGATTCCGGACAGAACACTGAAGCTTTCTTT.

V gene TRBV6-2 or TRBV6-3 combines with J gene TRBJ1-5; D is possibly TRBD1 (5 bases). Per germline, CDR1 MNHEY and CDR2 SVGEGT. The V end lost 5 bases, the J end lost 1 base, and 21 bases lay between the germline ends. The CDR3 sequence is 18 residues long. The CDR3 DNA is TGTGCCAGCAGTCCCTGGGCGGGACCGGCGAAGAGCAATCAGCCCCAGCATTTT. This translates into CASSPWAGPAKSNQPQHF.

This clone was counted between two and nine times. CDR3 bases: TGTGCCAACCAACAGGATTCGGCCAATGAGCAGTTCTTC. Translated, it gives CANQQDSANEQFF. The chain couples TRBV7-9 to TRBJ2-1; D is perhaps TRBD1 (5 bases). Germline loops: CDR1 SEHNR, CDR2 FQNEAQ (reference sequence). The CDR3 covers 13 residues. Deletions cut 10 bases from V and 6 bases from J, with 16 bases between.

The chain employs TRBV7-9 and TRBJ2-7; 7 bases map to TRBD2. With 5 bases clipped from V and 3 bases from J, the junction kept 10 bases outside the gene matches. The CDR3 has 15 amino acids. Germline V gives CDR1 SEHNR, CDR2 FQNEAQ (reference sequence). CDR3 protein: CASSLGASGRYEQYF. The CDR3, as DNA: TGTGCCAGCAGCCTAGGGGCTAGCGGTCGCTACGAGCAGTACTTC. The full variable domain, its missing parts supplied by reference TRBV7-9 and TRBJ2-7, is DTGVSQNPRHKITKRGQNVTFRCDPISEHNRLYWYRQTLGQGPEFLTYFQNEAQLEKSRLLSDRFSAERPKGSFSTLEIQRTEQGDSAMYLCASSLGASGRYEQYFGPGTRLTVT.

This clone was recorded once. V gene TRBV9 combines with J gene TRBJ2-3; D gene ambiguous. This CDR3 region has 15 residues. V was trimmed by 0 bases and J by 2 bases, leaving 10 bases between them. Germline CDR1 SGDLS, CDR2 YYNGEE. The CDR3 DNA follows: TGTGCCAGCAGCGTAGGCGGCAGAAACACAGATACGCAGTATTTT. Its protein is CASSVGGRNTDTQYF. Variable domain in full (rest from reference TRBV9 and TRBJ2-3): DSGVTQTPKHLITATGQRVTLRCSPRSGDLSVYWYQQSLDQGLQFLIQYYNGEERAKGNILERFSAQQFPDLHSELNLSSLELGDSALYFCASSVGGRNTDTQYFGPGTRLTVL.

The V and J genes are TRBV7-8 and TRBJ1-2; 8 nucleotides match TRBD1. In germline, CDR1 is SGHVS, CDR2 FQNEAQ. The trim removed 4 bases at V and 8 bases at J, leaving 9 bases unmatched. The CDR3 is 14 amino acids. The CDR3 protein is CASSSFRTGQGYTF. In DNA, the CDR3 is TGTGCCAGCAGCTCCTTTCGGACAGGGCAGGGCTACACCTTC. The entire variable domain, with the rest obtained from reference TRBV7-8 and TRBJ1-2, is as follows: GAGVSQSPRYKVAKRGQDVALRCDPISGHVSLFWYQQALGQGPEFLTYFQNEAQLDKSGLPSDRFFAERPEGSVSTLKIQRTQQEDSAVYLCASSSFRTGQGYTFGSGTRLTVV.

The chain uses TRBV5-4 and TRBJ2-2, with 12 nucleotides matching TRBD2. This CDR3 has 16 amino acids. J was trimmed by 7 bases and V by 3 bases; bases with no gene match: 7. CDR1 is SGHNT, CDR2 YYREEE, per germline (reference sequence). CDR3 DNA sequence: TGTGCCAGCAGCTCCTGGACTAGCGGGGTCGGCGGGGAGCTGTTTTTT. Protein product: CASSSWTSGVGGELFF.

This sequence joins TRBV19 and TRBJ2-3; 7 positions agree with TRBD2. After removal of 3 bases from V and 6 bases from J, the junction contained 0 bases not matched to a gene. The CDR3 covers 12 residues. Germline CDR1 is LNHDA and CDR2 is SQIVND (reference sequence). CDR3 in DNA: TGTGCCAGTAGTATCGGGGGGGATACGCAGTATTTT. It specifies CASSIGGDTQYF.

The chain employs TRBV27 and TRBJ2-7; 11 bases agree with TRBD1. The length of the CDR3 is 15 residues. The V and J ends lost 6 bases and 3 bases, in that order; junction bases with no gene match: 7. CDR1 is MNHEY and CDR2 is SMNVEV in the germline V gene (reference sequence). As DNA, the CDR3 is TGTGCCAGCAGCCTAACCGGGACAGGGGGCTACGAGCAGTACTTC. This gives the protein CASSLTGTGGYEQYF.

This sequence joins TRBV5-8 and TRBJ1-5; unclear D gene. CDR3 length: 15 amino acids. Germline V lookup: CDR1 SGHTS, CDR2 YDEGEE. V dropped 4 bases and J dropped 0 bases, with 11 bases sitting between them. The CDR3 loop is CASSPGGSSNQPQHF. CDR3 DNA: TGTGCCAGCAGCCCCGGAGGGAGTAGCAATCAGCCCCAGCATTTT.

This chain uses TRBV9 with TRBJ2-3; 8 bases are shared with TRBD2. The trim removed 3 bases at V and 2 bases at J, leaving 5 bases unmatched. The CDR3 has 15 residues. Germline V CDR1 and CDR2: SGDLS, YYNGEE. The CDR3 loop is CASSALLADTDTQYF. CDR3 coding DNA: TGTGCCAGCAGCGCCCTACTAGCGGACACAGATACGCAGTATTTT.

The chain is built from TRBV7-2 and TRBJ2-1; TRBD1 matches at 7 bases. Germline CDR1 is SGHTA and CDR2 is FQGNSA. The CDR3 contains 16 residues. J was trimmed by 4 bases and V by 5 bases; bases with no gene match: 11. DNA for the CDR3: TGTGCCAGCAGCCCAGGGGGACAAAGACGGTACAATGAGCAGTTCTTC. Encoded protein: CASSPGGQRRYNEQFF. Based on the CDR3 plus reference TRBV7-2 and TRBJ2-1, the full variable domain is GAGVSQSPSNKVTEKGKDVELRCDPISGHTALYWYRQSLGQGLEFLIYFQGNSAPDKSGLPSDRFSAERTGGSVSTLTIQRTQQEDSAVYLCASSPGGQRRYNEQFFGPGTRLTVL.

This clone was recorded only once. This sequence joins TRBV3-1 (or the pseudogene TRBV3-2) and TRBJ1-4; 7 nucleotides agree with TRBD1. Trimming at V came to 4 bases and at J to 8 bases, leaving 4 bases not matched to a gene. The CDR3 loop spans 13 amino acids. Germline CDR1 LGHDT, CDR2 YNNKEL (reference sequence). This CDR3 reads CASSRTGGEKLFF. The CDR3 bases are TGTGCCAGCAGCCGGACAGGAGGAGAAAAACTGTTTTTT.